These 29 T cell receptor beta chains were all obtained from the same sample, sequenced in a study of cytomegalovirus exposure and HLA in healthy donors. 60 Vbeta and 13 Jbeta primers were used in PCR. The repertoire was sequenced with immunoSEQ multiplex PCR; TCRdb's copy has only in-frame clones and lacks some. The clone table shows under 130,000 clones, with the ten largest holding around 0.6%. The sample was PBMCs. Source of these receptors: a man aged 45-60 years in good health and CMV-seronegative.

The chain links TRBV5-1 to TRBJ1-1; weak D call: TRBD1 (5 bases). Trimming took 0 bases from V and 11 from J, leaving 14 bases between them. Germline V gene lookup returns CDR1 SGHRS and CDR2 YFSETQ. The CDR3 covers 13 residues. In DNA, the CDR3 is TGCGCCAGCAGCTTGGAGGAGGGAGGGGAGGCTTTCTTT. Translated: CASSLEEGGEAFF. Complete variable domain (other parts from reference TRBV5-1 and TRBJ1-1): KAGVTQTPRYLIKTRGQQVTLSCSPISGHRSVSWYQQTPGQGLQFLFEYFSETQRNKGNFPGRFSGRQFSNSRSEMNVSTLELGDSALYLCASSLEEGGEAFFGQGTRLTVV.

The chain links TRBV27 to TRBJ2-7; perhaps TRBD1 as D (6 bases). The ends were cut back, 3 bases at V and 3 bases at J, with 12 bases in the middle. Germline-derived CDR1 and CDR2 are MNHEY and SMNVEV (reference sequence). The CDR3 spans 14 residues. Here the CDR3 DNA reads TGTGCCAGCAGTTTTAGGGGCAGGGGCTACGAGCAGTACTTC. Translated: CASSFRGRGYEQYF.

The J gene is TRBJ2-3, the V gene TRBV6-1, with 7 bases identical to TRBD1. V was clipped by 4 bases and J by 1 base; unmatched bases: 5. The germline gives CDR1 MNHNS, CDR2 SASEGT. There are 15 residues in the CDR3. CDR3 bases: TGTGCCAGCAGTGGCGACAGGGTTCGCACAGATACGCAGTATTTT. Its protein is CASSGDRVRTDTQYF.

The chain has TRBV5-4 and TRBJ2-2; 7 bases fit TRBD1. This CDR3 spans 16 amino acids. Germline V lookup: CDR1 SGHNT, CDR2 YYREEE (reference sequence). V dropped 4 bases and J dropped 3; count of bases not matched to a gene: 9. In nucleotides, the CDR3 is TGTGCCAGCAGCCCTGGTGGGCAGGGGGACACCGGGGAGCTGTTTTTT. Translating it yields CASSPGGQGDTGELFF.

The rearrangement links TRBV2 to TRBJ1-1; TRBD1 might be the D (5 bases). Germline V gene data show CDR1 as SNHLY and CDR2 as FYNNEI. The CDR3 sequence is 12 residues long. V lost 10 bases, J lost 1 base, and 10 bases lay in between. The CDR3 region has the DNA TGTGCCACTTCACAGGCGAACACTGAAGCTTTCTTT. It encodes CATSQANTEAFF.

The chain recombines TRBV5-5 with TRBJ2-5, with TRBD2 as a possible D gene (5 bases). This CDR3 contains 16 residues. V lost 2 bases to trimming and J lost 1 base, with 15 bases between them. CDR1 SGHKS and CDR2 YYEKEE come from the germline V gene (reference sequence). The CDR3 reads CASSFTLREGQETQYF. CDR3 in DNA: TGTGCCAGCAGCTTTACCCTCCGCGAGGGCCAAGAGACCCAGTACTTC.

V is TRBV4-3 and J is TRBJ2-5; 8 bases match TRBD2. The CDR3 has 16 residues. With V trimmed by 3 bases and J by 5 bases, 11 bases remained unmatched. Germline loops: CDR1 LGHNA, CDR2 YSLEER. CDR3 DNA sequence: TGCGCCAGCAGCCAGAGACGGGAGGGCCTTGGGGAGACCCAGTACTTC. Encoded protein: CASSQRREGLGETQYF.

The rearrangement joins TRBV7-9 to TRBJ1-3; 7 bases are shared with TRBD1. CDR3 size: 13 residues. V shed 4 bases, J shed 9 bases, and the junction held 6 bases outside the gene matches. In germline, CDR1 is SEHNR, CDR2 FQNEAQ (reference sequence). The CDR3 region has the DNA TGTGCCAGCAGCTCGGGACAGTATTCCACCATATATTTT. This sequence encodes CASSSGQYSTIYF.

The chain joins TRBV6-5 to TRBJ1-4, with D maybe TRBD1 (5 bases). Germline CDR1 and CDR2: MNHEY and SVGAGI. The CDR3 has 15 amino acids. V dropped 6 bases and J dropped 3 bases, with 14 bases sitting between them. This CDR3 reads CASRASGRANEKLFF. CDR3 DNA: TGTGCCAGCAGGGCTTCAGGGCGTGCTAATGAAAAACTGTTTTTT.

This sequence joins TRBV5-4 and TRBJ2-1; D ambiguous. The germline CDR1 and CDR2 sequences are SGHNT and YYREEE (reference sequence). This CDR3 spans 14 amino acids. Trimming left V 0 bases short and J 4 bases short, with 8 bases between. Here the CDR3 reads CASSLERGYNEQFF. Here the CDR3 DNA reads TGTGCCAGCAGCTTGGAAAGAGGTTACAATGAGCAGTTCTTC.

V and J are TRBV2 and TRBJ1-2; no reliable D call. The CDR3 has 15 amino acids. V was cut by 4 bases and J by 0 bases, with 12 bases left in between. Germline-derived CDR1 and CDR2 are SNHLY and FYNNEI. CDR3: CASSVGGGTNYGYTF. CDR3 nucleotide sequence: TGTGCCAGCAGTGTGGGTGGCGGAACTAACTATGGCTACACCTTC.

V gene TRBV29-1 combines with J gene TRBJ2-1, with D tentatively TRBD2 (5 bases). The CDR3 spans 14 residues. V dropped 4 bases and J dropped 8 bases, with 18 bases sitting between them. Germline CDR1 is SQVTM and CDR2 is ANQGSEA. The CDR3: CSVVTPSSRDEQFF. The CDR3 bases are TGCAGCGTTGTAACACCTAGCTCCCGGGATGAGCAGTTCTTC.

The gene calls are TRBV14 and TRBJ2-3; TRBD1 is a possible D gene (5 bases). This CDR3 spans 16 amino acids. With 3 bases removed from V and 7 bases from J, the gap between germline ends came to 20 bases. Germline V gene sequence: CDR1 SGHDN, CDR2 FVKESK. CDR3 in DNA: TGTGCCAGCAGCCAGGCAGGGTGGCTATCGGTAAATACGCAGTATTTT. It specifies CASSQAGWLSVNTQYF.

The rearrangement uses TRBV7-9 and TRBJ1-6; 7 nucleotides match TRBD1. The germline CDR1 and CDR2 sequences are SEHNR and FQNEAQ (reference sequence). The length of the CDR3 is 16 residues. V shed 5 bases, J shed 9 bases, and the junction held 13 bases outside the gene matches. CDR3 amino acids: CASSPWKGATSSPLHF. The CDR3, as DNA: TGTGCCAGCAGCCCGTGGAAGGGGGCGACGTCTTCACCCCTCCACTTT.

V and J are TRBV19 and TRBJ2-5, with 11 bases fitting TRBD2. The CDR3 length is 13 residues. J gave up 3 bases and V 8 bases, and 2 bases lay outside the gene matches. Germline values: CDR1 LNHDA, CDR2 SQIVND (reference sequence). CDR3 sequence (DNA): TGTGCCAGTGGGACTAGCGGCGAAGAGACCCAGTACTTC. As protein: CASGTSGEETQYF.

The chain recombines TRBV2 with TRBJ2-5; 10 positions agree with TRBD2. The length of the CDR3 is 12 residues. Germline V gene lookup returns CDR1 SNHLY and CDR2 FYNNEI. J lost 10 bases, V lost 4 bases, and 3 bases had no gene match. The CDR3: CASSGAGGDQYF. The CDR3, as DNA: TGTGCCAGCAGTGGAGCGGGAGGGGACCAGTACTTC.

This chain connects TRBV11-3 to TRBJ2-1, with 7 bases that match TRBD2. Trimming cost V 6 bases and J 4 bases; bases outside gene matches: 9. This CDR3 has 15 residues. The V gene's germline CDR1 is SGHNT and CDR2 YENEEA. The CDR3 bases are TGTGCCAGCAGTCTGTCGGGGGGTTCTTACAATGAGCAGTTCTTC. It yields the protein CASSLSGGSYNEQFF. Combining the CDR3 with reference TRBV11-3 and TRBJ2-1 gives the whole variable domain EAGVVQSPRYKIIEKKQPVAFWCNPISGHNTLYWYLQNLGQGPELLIRYENEEAVDDSQLPKDRFSAERLKGVDSTLKIQPAELGDSAVYLCASSLSGGSYNEQFFGPGTRLTVL.

The chain has TRBV18 and TRBJ2-5, with 9 nucleotides matching TRBD1. The J call may be mistaken, given a closer DNA end match to TRBJ2-7. Germline lookup yields CDR1 KGHSH and CDR2 LQKENI. The CDR3 consists of 15 residues. CDR3 sequence (DNA): TGTGCCAGCTCACTGGGACAGGGAACCTCCTACGAGCAGTACTTC. Amino acids: CASSLGQGTSYEQYF.

V usage is TRBV25-1 and J usage is TRBJ2-2; 13 nucleotides line up with TRBD2. The V segment lost 7 bases and the J segment 4 bases; nucleotides outside the gene matches: 9. This CDR3 is built from 17 residues. CDR1 is MGHDK, CDR2 SYGVNS, per germline. CDR3 sequence: CASKGLAGALGTGELFF. In nucleotides, the CDR3 is TGTGCCAGCAAAGGACTAGCGGGGGCCCTGGGCACCGGGGAGCTGTTTTTT.

The chain couples TRBV6-5 to TRBJ2-4; D gene ambiguous. The CDR3 has 12 amino acids. Trimming cost V 8 bases and J 10 bases, with 15 bases left between them. CDR1 MNHEY and CDR2 SVGAGI come from the germline V gene. The CDR3 protein is CASSKGPGIQYF. In nucleotides, the CDR3 is TGTGCCAGCTCTAAAGGTCCAGGTATTCAGTACTTC.

CDR3 sequence reads: CASTGQGVLWQFF. The CDR3 DNA reads as TGTGCCAGCACCGGTCAGGGGGTCCTTTGGCAGTTCTTC. V is TRBV6-1 and J is TRBJ2-1, with TRBD1 matching over 7 bases. In germline, CDR1 is MNHNS, CDR2 SASEGT. The V and J ends lost 7 bases and 12 bases, in that order; junction bases with no gene match: 12. This CDR3 is 13 amino acids long.

The genes are TRBV5-1 and TRBJ2-2; 13 bases align to TRBD2. Trimming took 5 bases from V and 6 from J; bases not matched to a gene: 7. CDR1 and CDR2 from the germline V gene are SGHRS and YFSETQ. CDR3 length: 16 amino acids. The CDR3 DNA is TGCGCCAGCAGATATACTAGCGGGGGGGCCTCCGGGGAGCTGTTTTTT. Encoded protein: CASRYTSGGASGELFF.

The V gene is TRBV11-2, the J gene TRBJ2-1, with TRBD2 matching 14 bases. The CDR3 is 15 amino acids. J was trimmed by 8 bases and V by 5 bases; bases with no gene match: 5. The germline gives CDR1 SGHAT, CDR2 FQNNGV. The DNA of the CDR3 is TGTGCCAGCAGCACCTCGACTAGCGGGAGGGATGAGCAGTTCTTC. Protein sequence: CASSTSTSGRDEQFF.

This rearrangement joins TRBV19 to TRBJ1-1; TRBD1 aligns across 8 bases. J gave up 7 bases and V 6 bases, and 7 bases lay outside the gene matches. CDR1 LNHDA and CDR2 SQIVND come from the germline V gene (reference sequence). CDR3 length: 13 residues. This chain's CDR3 is CASRRDRINEAFF. In DNA, the CDR3 is TGTGCCAGTAGGAGGGACAGGATAAATGAAGCTTTCTTT. The variable domain in full, completed from reference TRBV19 and TRBJ1-1, reads DGGITQSPKYLFRKEGQNVTLSCEQNLNHDAMYWYRQDPGQGLRLIYYSQIVNDFQKGDIAEGYSVSREKKESFPLTVTSAQKNPTAFYLCASRRDRINEAFFGQGTRLTVV.

The chain couples TRBV29-1 to TRBJ2-3, with a possible D match to TRBD2 (6 bases). The CDR3 loop spans 13 amino acids. The V end was cut by 5 bases, the J end by 3 bases, with 12 bases between. In germline, CDR1 is SQVTM, CDR2 ANQGSEA. DNA for the CDR3: TGCAGCGTTTGGAGGGAAGCGACAGATACGCAGTATTTT. Amino acid sequence: CSVWREATDTQYF.

This rearrangement joins TRBV6-1 to TRBJ2-3; 9 bases are shared with TRBD2. Germline V lookup: CDR1 MNHNS, CDR2 SASEGT. This CDR3 contains 16 residues. Trimming removed 0 bases from V and 5 bases from J; junction bases left unmatched: 6. CDR3 protein: CASSEATAGGEDTQYF. The CDR3 coding sequence is TGTGCCAGCAGTGAAGCGACTGCGGGAGGGGAAGATACGCAGTATTTT.

The chain couples TRBV7-6 to TRBJ1-1; D gene ambiguous. The CDR3 length is 13 residues. Germline values: CDR1 SGHVS, CDR2 FNYEAQ. Trimming took 7 bases from V and 5 from J, leaving 14 bases between them. The CDR3 here is CASTMTGMTEAFF. The DNA for the CDR3 is TGTGCCAGCACCATGACTGGAATGACTGAAGCTTTCTTT.

The rearrangement uses TRBV15 and TRBJ1-1; D is ambiguous. There are 12 residues in the CDR3. Trimming pared 1 base from V and 6 bases from J, leaving 6 bases between. The germline V gene encodes CDR1 LNHNV and CDR2 YYDKDF (reference sequence). The CDR3 DNA reads TGTGCCACCAGCAGAGCCCGGGCTGAAGCTTTCTTT. Protein sequence: CATSRARAEAFF.

The chain carries TRBV6-4 and TRBJ2-7, with D hard to call. Germline loops: CDR1 MRHNA, CDR2 SNTAGT. V was clipped by 9 bases and J by 5 bases, with 14 bases between them. CDR3 size: 12 residues. CDR3 residues: CASLMIRDEQYF. The CDR3, as DNA: TGTGCCAGTCTTATGATACGGGACGAGCAGTACTTC.